This T cell receptor beta chain was identified in a study of shared clonotypes between healthy human individuals. On the study more broadly: Donors had three CD4 naive, three CD4 memory, two CD8 naive and one CD8 memory plate apiece.

The CDR3 length is 15 residues. Germline CDR1 is SGDLS and CDR2 is YYNGEE. Between the trimmed V and J ends, which lost 0 bases and 5 bases, there was a span of 15 bases. Naive CD8 cells lacked CD45RO and underwent positive selection for CCR7, leaving out terminally differentiated effector memory CD45RA+ cells. Sequencing used immunoSEQ multiplex PCR; TCRdb keeps in-frame clones, though not all of them. The table has more than 2 million clones, just over 90% seen once. Note on this clone: No antigen is known for it.

Notes on the study in general: Sequencing depth was a factor that was expected to affect clonotype sharing among donors. Tissues were not sampled, only blood, and their repertoires likely differ.

The material sequenced was naive CD8+ T cells from PBMCs. The TCR sequence derives from a man aged 18 to 29 in good health. Some clones in this sample may be carry-over from other donors' samples. The rearrangement uses TRBV9 and TRBJ2-7, with D perhaps assigned TRBD1 or TRBD2 (5 bases each). The CDR3, as DNA: TGTGCCAGCAGCGTAGCTGGCAGGGAGCTCAACGAGCAGTACTTC. This encodes CASSVAGRELNEQYF.